This T cell receptor beta chain is drawn from a study of cytomegalovirus exposure and HLA in healthy donors. Unmatched junction bases numbered 6, after V lost 6 bases and J lost 2 bases. The CDR3 is 14 amino acids. Germline CDR1 MNHNY, CDR2 SVGAGI (reference sequence). 13 Jbeta primers and 60 Vbeta primers were used for the PCR. Profiling relied on immunoSEQ multiplex PCR, and the TCRdb table lists in-frame clones only, not all of them. The repertoire holds roughly 200,000 clones, with 70% to 85% as singletons. The rearrangement uses TRBV6-6 and TRBJ2-7; 8 bases match TRBD1. Sequencing was done on a sample of PBMCs. The sequence was collected from a middle-aged man in good health and CMV-seronegative. Here the CDR3 reads CASSRGQAPYEQYF. CDR3 bases: TGTGCCAGCAGCCGGGGACAGGCCCCCTACGAGCAGTACTTC.